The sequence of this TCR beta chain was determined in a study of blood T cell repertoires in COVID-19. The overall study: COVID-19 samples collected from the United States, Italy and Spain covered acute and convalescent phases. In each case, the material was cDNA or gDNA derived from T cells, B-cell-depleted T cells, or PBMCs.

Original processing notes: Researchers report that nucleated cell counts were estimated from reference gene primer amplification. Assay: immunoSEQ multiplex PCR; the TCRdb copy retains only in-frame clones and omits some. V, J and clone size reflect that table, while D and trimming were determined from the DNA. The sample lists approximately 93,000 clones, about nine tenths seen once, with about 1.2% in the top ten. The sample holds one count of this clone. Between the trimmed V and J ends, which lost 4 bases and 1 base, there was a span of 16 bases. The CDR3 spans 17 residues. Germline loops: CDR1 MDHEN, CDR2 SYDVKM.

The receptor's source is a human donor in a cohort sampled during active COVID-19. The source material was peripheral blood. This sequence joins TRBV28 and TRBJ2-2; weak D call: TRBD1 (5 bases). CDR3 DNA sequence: TGTGCCAGCAGTTCCCCGGTGGGGCGGATGAACACCGGGGAGCTGTTTTTT. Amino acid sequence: CASSSPVGRMNTGELFF.